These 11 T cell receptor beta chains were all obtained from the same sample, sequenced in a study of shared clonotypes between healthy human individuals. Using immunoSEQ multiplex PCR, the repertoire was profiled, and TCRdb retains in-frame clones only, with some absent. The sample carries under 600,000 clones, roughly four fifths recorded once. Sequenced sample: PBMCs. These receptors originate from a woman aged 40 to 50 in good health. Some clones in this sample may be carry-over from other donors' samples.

CDR3 coding DNA: TGTGCCAGCAGTTACTTGCAAGATGAGCAGTTCTTC. It encodes CASSYLQDEQFF. The gene calls are TRBV6-5 and TRBJ2-1; no clear D. V was cut by 1 base and J by 8 bases, with 6 bases left in between. Germline V lookup: CDR1 MNHEY, CDR2 SVGAGI. The CDR3 extends over 12 amino acids.

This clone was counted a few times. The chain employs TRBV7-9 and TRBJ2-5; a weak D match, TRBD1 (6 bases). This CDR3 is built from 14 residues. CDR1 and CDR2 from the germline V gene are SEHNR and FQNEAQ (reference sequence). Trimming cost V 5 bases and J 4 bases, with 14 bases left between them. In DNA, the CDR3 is TGTGCCAGCAGCGCGTCTGGGGGCGGAGAGACCCAGTACTTC. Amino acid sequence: CASSASGGGETQYF.

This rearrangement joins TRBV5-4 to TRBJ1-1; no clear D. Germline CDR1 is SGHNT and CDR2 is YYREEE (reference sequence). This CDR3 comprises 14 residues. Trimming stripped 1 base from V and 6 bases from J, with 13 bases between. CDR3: CASSLQREGAEAFF. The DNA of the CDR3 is TGTGCCAGCAGCTTGCAAAGGGAAGGCGCTGAAGCTTTCTTT.

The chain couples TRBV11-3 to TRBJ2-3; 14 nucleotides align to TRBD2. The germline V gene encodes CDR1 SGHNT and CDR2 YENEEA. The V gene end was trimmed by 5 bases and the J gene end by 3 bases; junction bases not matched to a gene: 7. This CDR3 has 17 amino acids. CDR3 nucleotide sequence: TGTGCCAGCAGCCCCGGGACTAGCGGGAGCGGGACAGATACGCAGTATTTT. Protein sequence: CASSPGTSGSGTDTQYF.

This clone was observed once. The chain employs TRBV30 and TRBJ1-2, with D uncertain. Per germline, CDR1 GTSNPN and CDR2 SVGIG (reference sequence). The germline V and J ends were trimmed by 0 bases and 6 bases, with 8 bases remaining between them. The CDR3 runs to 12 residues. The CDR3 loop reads CAWSVPPNGYTF. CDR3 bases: TGTGCCTGGAGTGTACCCCCTAATGGCTACACCTTC.

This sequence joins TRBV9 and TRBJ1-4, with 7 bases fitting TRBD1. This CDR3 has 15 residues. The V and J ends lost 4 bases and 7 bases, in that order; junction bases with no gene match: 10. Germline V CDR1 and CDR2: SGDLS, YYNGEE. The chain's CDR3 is CASSPLRGGGEKLFF. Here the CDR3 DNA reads TGTGCCAGCAGCCCCTTGAGAGGGGGCGGTGAAAAACTGTTTTTT.

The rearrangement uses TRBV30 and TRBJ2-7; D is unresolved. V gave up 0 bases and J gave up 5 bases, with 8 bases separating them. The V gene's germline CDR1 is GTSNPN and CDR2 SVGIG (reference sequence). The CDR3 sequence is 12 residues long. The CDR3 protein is CAWSVWANEQYF. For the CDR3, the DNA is TGTGCCTGGAGTGTTTGGGCCAACGAGCAGTACTTC.

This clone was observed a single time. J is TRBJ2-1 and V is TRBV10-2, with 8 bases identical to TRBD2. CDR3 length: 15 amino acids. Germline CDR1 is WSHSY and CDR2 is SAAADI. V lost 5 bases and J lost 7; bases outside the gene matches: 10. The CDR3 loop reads CASSLGAGVGNEQFF. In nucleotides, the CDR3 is TGCGCCAGCAGTCTCGGAGCGGGAGTGGGTAATGAGCAGTTCTTC.

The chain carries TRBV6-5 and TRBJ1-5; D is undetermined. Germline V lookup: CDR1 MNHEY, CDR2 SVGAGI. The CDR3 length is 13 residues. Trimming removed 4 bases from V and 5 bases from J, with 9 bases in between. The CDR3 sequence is CASSFDRDQPQHF. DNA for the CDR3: TGTGCCAGCAGTTTCGATAGGGATCAGCCCCAGCATTTT.

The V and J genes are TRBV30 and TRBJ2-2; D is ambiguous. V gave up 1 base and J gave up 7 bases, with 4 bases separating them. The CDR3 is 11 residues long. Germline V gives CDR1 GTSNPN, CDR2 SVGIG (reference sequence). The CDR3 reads CAWSGVGELFF. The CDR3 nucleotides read TGTGCCTGGAGTGGGGTCGGGGAGCTGTTTTTT.

As DNA, the CDR3 is TGTGCCAGCTCCTGGGGGCTAGCGGGCATCACCGGGGAGCTGTTTTTT. Its protein product is CASSWGLAGITGELFF. The chain employs TRBV5-4 and TRBJ2-2; 8 bases are shared with TRBD2. V gave up 7 bases and J gave up 4 bases; unmatched junction bases: 12. In germline, CDR1 is SGHNT, CDR2 YYREEE (reference sequence). This CDR3 comprises 16 residues. Complete variable domain (other parts from reference TRBV5-4 and TRBJ2-2): ETGVTQSPTHLIKTRGQQVTLRCSSQSGHNTVSWYQQALGQGPQFIFQYYREEENGRGNFPPRFSGLQFPNYSSELNVNALELDDSALYLCASSWGLAGITGELFFGEGSRLTVL.